The T cell receptor beta chain under discussion was sequenced for a study of blood T cell repertoires in COVID-19. Measured with immunoSEQ multiplex PCR; TCRdb has only the in-frame clones, and not every one. The sample comprises some 220,000 clones, approximately 85% of which are singletons, and 5.2% rests with the top ten. From germline, CDR1 is SGHRS and CDR2 YFSETQ. CDR3 length equals 17 residues. Trimming removed 1 base at V and 0 bases at J, with 16 bases between. This clone has just one count. The rearrangement uses TRBV5-1 and TRBJ1-1, with D possibly TRBD1 on 6 matching bases. The TCR sequence derives from a woman in her 70s with COVID-19, enrolled during active disease. Sequenced: peripheral blood. The CDR3 nucleotides read TGCGCCAGCAGCTTGTATGGGACAAGGATAGTGAACACTGAAGCTTTCTTT. This gives the protein CASSLYGTRIVNTEAFF.